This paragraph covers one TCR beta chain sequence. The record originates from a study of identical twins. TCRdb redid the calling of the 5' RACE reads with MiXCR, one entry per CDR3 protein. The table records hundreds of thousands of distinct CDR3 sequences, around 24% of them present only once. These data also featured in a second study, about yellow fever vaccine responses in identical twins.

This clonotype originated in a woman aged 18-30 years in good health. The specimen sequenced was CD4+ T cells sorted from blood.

CDR3 nucleotides: TGTGCCAGCAGCTACTACACCGACAGGGGCGGAGAGACCCAGTACTTC. As protein: CASSYYTDRGGETQYF. The chain uses TRBV9 and TRBJ2-5; 8 bases line up with TRBD1. Unmatched junction bases numbered 12, after V lost 4 bases and J lost 4 bases. Germline assignment: CDR1 SGDLS and CDR2 YYNGEE. The CDR3 sequence is 16 residues long.